Listed here are 22 T cell receptor beta chains from one sample, sequenced in a study of response to subunit inactivated influenza vaccine. TCRdb re-analysed the RT-PCR reads in MiXCR, keeping a single row per CDR3 protein. The table shows around 200,000 distinct CDR3 sequences, with about 9.3% occurring only once. This sample comprised non-naive T cells sorted from PBMCs, obtained on the day of vaccination. All receptors derive from a man aged 45-65 years who received an inactivated influenza vaccine.

The chain combines TRBV7-3 with TRBJ2-7; TRBD2 aligns across 7 bases. Losses at the gene ends were 2 bases for V and 2 bases for J; bases not matched to a gene: 3. Germline CDR1 is SGHTA and CDR2 is FQGTGA. CDR3 size: 14 residues. CDR3 region: CASSLEAGPYEQYF. The CDR3, as DNA: TGTGCCAGCAGCTTAGAAGCGGGACCCTACGAGCAGTACTTC. Using reference TRBV7-3 and TRBJ2-7 for the parts outside the CDR3, the full variable domain is GAGVSQTPSNKVTEKGKYVELRCDPISGHTALYWYRQSLGQGPEFLIYFQGTGAADDSGLPNDRFFAVRPEGSVSTLKIQRTERGDSAVYLCASSLEAGPYEQYFGPGTRLTVT.

The chain joins TRBV18 to TRBJ2-5; D not certain. Germline V gene data show CDR1 as KGHSH and CDR2 as LQKENI. With 2 bases removed from V and 2 bases from J, the gap between germline ends came to 9 bases. This CDR3 region has 14 residues. In DNA form, the CDR3 reads TGTGCCAGCTCACCAGGACGGCCACAAGAGACCCAGTACTTC. It is translated as CASSPGRPQETQYF. The whole variable domain, filled in from reference TRBV18 and TRBJ2-5, reads NAGVMQNPRHLVRRRGQEARLRCSPMKGHSHVYWYRQLPEEGLKFMVYLQKENIIDESGMPKERFSAEFPKEGPSILRIQQVVRGDSAAYFCASSPGRPQETQYFGPGTRLLVL.

This clonotype was counted ten times or more. This chain joins TRBV10-3 and TRBJ2-7, with TRBD2 matching 16 bases. The germline CDR1 and CDR2 sequences are ENHRY and SYGVKD. Losses at the gene ends were 6 bases for V and 5 bases for J; bases not matched to a gene: 13. There are 18 residues in the CDR3. CDR3 amino acids: CAIRRGLAGGIFADEQYF. The CDR3 nucleotides read TGTGCCATCAGGCGGGGACTAGCGGGAGGGATTTTTGCGGACGAGCAGTACTTC.

The rearrangement links TRBV29-1 to TRBJ1-1; D possibly corresponds to TRBD1 (5 bases). The germline V gene has CDR1 SQVTM and CDR2 ANQGSEA. Trimming shortened V by 3 bases and J by 10 bases, and 15 bases separated the two germline ends. The CDR3 covers 12 residues. The CDR3 DNA sequence: TGCAGCGTTGATTTGGCGGGGGGATTAGCTTTCTTT. This codes for CSVDLAGGLAFF.

This clonotype was detected only a few times. This sequence joins TRBV15 and TRBJ2-6; D remains ambiguous. The V gene lost 4 bases and the J gene lost 1 base, with 11 bases spanning the gap. The CDR3 covers 16 residues. Germline-derived CDR1 and CDR2 are LNHNV and YYDKDF (reference sequence). The CDR3 coding sequence is TGTGCCACCAGCAATAGCCGGACGTCTGGGGCCAACGTCCTGACTTTC. Translation gives CATSNSRTSGANVLTF. The full variable domain, rest sourced from reference TRBV15 and TRBJ2-6, is DAMVIQNPRYQVTQFGKPVTLSCSQTLNHNVMYWYQQKSSQAPKLLFHYYDKDFNNEADTPDNFQSRRPNTSFCFLDIRSPGLGDTAMYLCATSNSRTSGANVLTFGAGSRLTVL.

This clonotype was seen a few times. The chain uses TRBV20-1 and TRBJ2-7; D is perhaps TRBD1 or TRBD2 (5 bases each). Per the germline V gene, CDR1 is DFQATT and CDR2 is SNEGSKA (reference sequence). The CDR3 covers 14 residues. V lost 0 bases and J 3 bases, leaving 12 bases between the germline ends. In DNA, the CDR3 is TGCAGTGCTAGAGATGACGGGGCTTACTACGAGCAGTACTTC. Its protein product is CSARDDGAYYEQYF.

Here the CDR3 DNA reads TGTGCCAGCACCCCAGAGGAGGGAAACACCATATATTTT. The encoded protein is CASTPEEGNTIYF. The chain couples TRBV2 to TRBJ1-3, with unresolved D. V lost 7 bases, J lost 4 bases, and 11 bases lay in between. Looked up from germline, CDR1 is SNHLY and CDR2 is FYNNEI. The CDR3 is 13 amino acids.

This clonotype was counted a few times. The chain recombines TRBV3-1 with TRBJ2-7; 7 nucleotides agree with TRBD2. V was pared by 1 base and J by 3 bases, with 9 bases of the junction left unmatched. CDR3 length: 16 amino acids. Germline CDR1 LGHDT, CDR2 YNNKEL (reference sequence). Written as DNA, the CDR3 is TGTGCCAGCAGCCAAGCTAAGTGGGGAGGGTTCTACGAGCAGTACTTC. It codes for CASSQAKWGGFYEQYF.

There are a few counts of this clonotype. This chain connects TRBV5-6 to TRBJ1-6, with D uncertain. CDR1 SGHDT and CDR2 YYEEEE come from the germline V gene. The CDR3 covers 14 residues. Trimming cost V 4 bases and J 6 bases, with 11 bases left between them. CDR3 residues: CASSPGPINSPLHF. The CDR3 DNA reads TGTGCCAGCAGCCCTGGACCGATTAATTCACCCCTCCACTTT.

The J gene is TRBJ1-2, the V gene TRBV4-1, with 11 bases identical to TRBD1. The V gene's germline CDR1 is MGHRA and CDR2 YSYEKL. The CDR3 sequence is 15 residues long. Trimming cost V 1 base and J 8 bases; bases outside gene matches: 6. CDR3 sequence reads: CASSQGTGGLGGYTF. The CDR3 DNA reads TGCGCCAGCAGCCAAGGGACAGGGGGCCTGGGAGGCTACACCTTC.

This clonotype was seen many times. The chain links TRBV12-3 or TRBV12-4 to TRBJ2-5; 7 bases match TRBD2. The CDR3 totals 17 residues. The junction had 12 bases not matched to a gene; V was cut back by 3 bases and J by 2 bases. The DNA of the CDR3 is TGTGCCAGCAGTTTCGGGGCGGGGGAGTATGAACAAGAGACCCAGTACTTC. It specifies CASSFGAGEYEQETQYF.

The chain carries TRBV7-8 and TRBJ1-5, with 10 nucleotides matching TRBD1. The germline CDR1 and CDR2 sequences are SGHVS and FQNEAQ. The CDR3 is 16 residues long. The V and J ends lost 2 bases and 6 bases, in that order; junction bases with no gene match: 7. CDR3 amino acids: CASSLLRQGAGQPQHF. The DNA for the CDR3 is TGTGCCAGCAGCTTACTCAGACAGGGGGCTGGTCAGCCCCAGCATTTT.

The chain carries TRBV6-1 and TRBJ2-7, with 8 bases matching TRBD1. With 10 bases clipped from V and 3 bases from J, the junction kept 11 bases outside the gene matches. CDR1 and CDR2 from the germline V gene are MNHNS and SASEGT. The CDR3 is made up of 14 amino acids. CDR3 loop: CAIKSGDRNYEQYF. CDR3 nucleotide sequence: TGTGCCATAAAATCGGGGGACAGGAACTACGAGCAGTACTTC.

Many counts were recorded for this clonotype. This chain links TRBV4-2 with TRBJ2-7; TRBD1 agrees at 8 bases. The CDR3 is 15 residues long. Germline trimming cut 0 bases from V and 3 bases from J; bases unmatched to any gene: 4. Germline CDR1 and CDR2: LGHNA and YNFKEQ. The CDR3 DNA reads as TGTGCCAGCAGCCAAGAGGGCACAGGGGGCTACGAGCAGTACTTC. Amino acids: CASSQEGTGGYEQYF.

This clonotype was seen ten or more times. The chain employs TRBV18 and TRBJ1-2; unclear D gene. CDR3 length: 14 residues. The V end lost 2 bases, the J end lost 4 bases, and 11 bases lay between the germline ends. Germline CDR1 KGHSH, CDR2 LQKENI. CDR3 amino acids: CASSPRREGYGYTF. CDR3 in DNA: TGTGCCAGCTCACCAAGGAGGGAGGGCTATGGCTACACCTTC.

This clonotype was counted between two and nine times. As DNA, the CDR3 is TGTGCCAGCAGTGTAATGGGCAGTGCGAACACCGGGGAGCTGTTTTTT. Translated, it gives CASSVMGSANTGELFF. The chain couples TRBV6-4 to TRBJ2-2, with D uncertain. Germline CDR1 and CDR2: MRHNA and SNTAGT. The CDR3 runs to 16 residues. The V and J ends lost 4 bases and 0 bases respectively, with 12 bases between them.

This clonotype has ten or more counts. The gene calls are TRBV7-3 and TRBJ2-3; 8 bases map to TRBD2. After removal of 5 bases from V and 2 bases from J, the junction contained 3 bases not matched to a gene. The CDR3 sequence is 14 residues long. The V gene's germline CDR1 is SGHTA and CDR2 FQGTGA. CDR3 nucleotides: TGTGCCAGCAGCGCTAGCGGGTTCACAGATACGCAGTATTTT. Encoded protein: CASSASGFTDTQYF.

This clonotype appeared many times. V and J are TRBV20-1 and TRBJ1-2, with D unclear. CDR1 is DFQATT and CDR2 is SNEGSKA in the germline V gene (reference sequence). V was pared by 5 bases and J by 4 bases, with 23 bases between. The CDR3 sequence is 16 residues long. The CDR3 loop reads CSAPSSGRQRGYGYTF. The DNA for the CDR3 is TGCAGTGCTCCCAGTTCGGGTCGTCAGCGCGGCTATGGCTACACCTTC.

The chain uses TRBV4-3 and TRBJ2-5, with 13 bases that match TRBD2. The CDR3 has 16 residues. The V segment lost 4 bases and the J segment 3 bases; nucleotides outside the gene matches: 5. CDR1 and CDR2 from the germline V gene are LGHNA and YSLEER. The CDR3 nucleotides are TGCGCCAGCAGCCGAAGACTAGCGGGGGGAGAAGAGACCCAGTACTTC. Protein product: CASSRRLAGGEETQYF.

This clonotype was picked up many times. The gene calls are TRBV24-1 and TRBJ1-5; possible D gene TRBD1, 5 bases. CDR1 and CDR2 (germline): KGHDR, SFDVKD. The CDR3 consists of 15 residues. Deletions cut 2 bases from V and 7 bases from J, with 14 bases between. The CDR3 coding sequence is TGTGCCACCAGTGATTCCCAAAAGGGGTCCCAGCCCCAGCATTTT. This sequence encodes CATSDSQKGSQPQHF.

The genes are TRBV20-1 and TRBJ2-1; 8 positions match TRBD1. After removal of 1 base from V and 0 bases from J, the junction contained 5 bases not matched to a gene. From germline, CDR1 is DFQATT and CDR2 SNEGSKA (reference sequence). There are 16 residues in the CDR3. CDR3 protein: CSARGRTGPSYNEQFF. The CDR3, as DNA: TGCAGTGCTAGAGGTCGGACAGGGCCCTCCTACAATGAGCAGTTCTTC.

This clonotype was detected a few times. The chain is built from TRBV18 and TRBJ1-1, with D unresolved. The CDR3 has 16 amino acids. The germline CDR1 and CDR2 sequences are KGHSH and LQKENI. Trimming removed 2 bases from V and 1 base from J, with 14 bases in between. For the CDR3, the DNA is TGTGCCAGCTCACCAAGGGTTCCCGGGGAGAACACTGAAGCTTTCTTT. This sequence encodes CASSPRVPGENTEAFF.